The TCR beta chain under discussion was sequenced for a study of blood T cell repertoires in COVID-19 (dated by TCRdb to between 2020 and 2021). About the full investigation: Samples from collaborators originated in the United States, Italy and Spain and spanned both the acute and convalescent phases of COVID-19. The sample metadata nearly always contained a de-identified subject ID, COVID-19 status, age in years and sex. Samples were obtained from the ongoing ImmuneRACE study (first 160 participants) and from 1,254 subjects provided by 6 global collaborators. The repertoires were released in a freely available public database intended as a resource for research on the immune response to SARS-CoV-2. The prospective study material was composed of cDNA or gDNA derived from T cells, B-cell-depleted T cells, or PBMCs. The dataset comprised deeply sampled blood TCRbeta repertoires from subjects exposed to, actively infected with, or recovered from COVID-19. HLA class I and class II types, where available, came from metadata supplied by the sample provider rather than from assay-based typing. What the study reported, not specific to this receptor: The amount of clinical and demographic metadata varied by source and participant and was provided uncurated.

Concerning this clone itself: The clone's antigen remains unknown. Base qualities are not at hand, and no much larger clone is one base apart.

According to the germline V gene, CDR1 reads KGHSH and CDR2 reads LQKENI. Trimming takes 5 bases from V and 0 bases from J, and the germline ends sit 4 bases apart. The CDR3 spans 12 residues, from the cysteine through the phenylalanine. CDR3 DNA is the only sequence kept; it has 36 bases, read in frame from the first base. One collaborating source in Seattle enrolled patients while the patients were actively infected and followed the patients over time throughout the course of disease. Collaborating institutions collected whole blood in K2EDTA tubes following their own protocols. Collaborator samples were shipped for TCRbeta analysis as frozen whole blood, isolated PBMCs, or DNA extracted from either sample type. TCRbeta CDR3 regions were amplified from genomic DNA by means of the immunoSEQ Assay, a bias-controlled multiplex PCR. For the original study's pipeline: Within the assay, amplification of reference gene primers was used to estimate how many nucleated cells each sample contained. To quantify the absolute abundance of each unique TCRbeta CDR3 rearrangement, sequence reads were collapsed and filtered. For each sample, productive Simpson clonality was calculated as the square root of Simpson's diversity index across productive rearrangements. TCRdb retrieved this table from immuneACCESS and kept in-frame rearrangements only. Not all clones are present; in checked studies, unresolved V genes account for under half, and no reason is known for the remainder. That table gives V, J and clone size, and the DNA gave D and trimming. The sample table shows about 70,000 clones, and roughly nine tenths are seen once. The ten most abundant clones make up roughly 2.6% of the sample.

Sequenced sample: peripheral blood. The sequence links TRBV18 to TRBJ2-5; confidence is insufficient to name the D gene. The receptor was derived from a man aged 50-59 years with COVID-19, enrolled during active disease. This receptor carries the CDR3 CASSSYQETQYF. The DNA is as follows: TGTGCCAGCTCATCGTACCAAGAGACCCAGTACTTC.